Listed below are T cell receptor beta chains from one sample, sequenced in a study of CD8+CD57+ T cells in acquired aplastic anemia. MiXCR was run by TCRdb on the reads, yielding one entry per CDR3 protein. The sample lists hundreds of thousands of distinct CDR3 sequences, approximately 57% occurring once. Sequenced sample: sorted CD4+, CD8+, or CD8+CD57+ T cells (not recorded which) from PBMCs. These TCRs come from a human donor with aplastic anemia. CDR3s include the opening cysteine and the closing phenylalanine or tryptophan. A D gene is named only where the DNA matches it firmly. Expanded clones get a size class; other rows say once, few or many, or leave the size out.

size	J	V	D	DNA	CDR3
-	TRBJ2-5	TRBV20-1	-	TGCAGTGCTAGCGCCGGCGAGGCTAAAGAGACCCAGTACTTC	CSASAGEAKETQYF
many	TRBJ1-2	TRBV18	-	TGTGCCAGCTCACCACCGCAAGGGTATGGCTACACCTTC	CASSPPQGYGYTF
many	TRBJ2-6	TRBV6-5	-	TGTGCCACCACCGGGACTGACAGCTCTGGGGCCAACGTCCTGACTTTC	CATTGTDSSGANVLTF
-	TRBJ2-3	TRBV20-1	TRBD2	TGCAGTGCTAGAGACGGACTAGCGGGACATACGCAGTATTTT	CSARDGLAGHTQYF
many	TRBJ1-1	TRBV6-5	-	TGTGCCAGCAGTTACTCTGCGCGGGCTGAAGCTTTCTTT	CASSYSARAEAFF
many	TRBJ1-1	TRBV7-9	-	TGTGCCAGCAGCTTAAGCAATAGTGGGGGGGGGAACACTGAAGCTTTCTTT	CASSLSNSGGGNTEAFF
many	TRBJ1-2	TRBV18	-	TGTGCCAGCTCACCCCAAGGGGGGCAAGGCTACACCTTC	CASSPQGGQGYTF
-	TRBJ1-1	TRBV9	TRBD1	TGTGCCATCTCTGGATCCGGACAGGGTTGGACTGAAGCTTTTTTT	CAISGSGQGWTEAFF
-	TRBJ2-5	TRBV5-4	TRBD1	TGTGCTAGCAGCCTCGGGACAGGGGGAGAGGCCCAGTACTTC	CASSLGTGGEAQYF
once	TRBJ2-7	TRBV3-1	-	TGTGCCAGCAGCCATGGAGCCTACGAGCAGTACTTC	CASSHGAYEQYF
-	TRBJ2-5	TRBV12-3/TRBV12-4	TRBD2	TGTGCCAGCAGTTTGGGAGGGCGGGCTAGCACAGAGACCCAGTACTTC	CASSLGGRASTETQYF
-	TRBJ1-1	TRBV7-3	-	TGTGCCAGCAGCTCGCTCCCGGGGTCTGAAGCTTTCTTT	CASSSLPGSEAFF
-	TRBJ2-7	TRBV29-1	-	TGCAGCGTTTCAAGGGGGCGGGGGGCGAACACCTACGAGCAGTACTTC	CSVSRGRGANTYEQYF
-	TRBJ2-7	TRBV20-1	TRBD1	TGCAGTCCCGGACAGGCCACCTACGAGCAGTACTTC	CSPGQATYEQYF
many	TRBJ1-2	TRBV5-1	TRBD1	TGCGCCAGCAGCTTGGGGACAGGGCGCGATGGCTACACCTTC	CASSLGTGRDGYTF
few	TRBJ2-7	TRBV7-6	-	TGTGCCAGCAGCTTAGTTGACTTGGGTGAGACCGAGCAGTACTTC	CASSLVDLGETEQYF
-	TRBJ2-1	TRBV25-1	TRBD2	TGTGCCAGCTTGTGGCCCGCGGGGGGGCCGAGGAATGAGCAGTTCTTC	CASLWPAGGPRNEQFF
few	TRBJ2-7	TRBV20-1	TRBD2	TGCAGTGCTCAAACGTTGACTAGCGGGGACGAGCAGTACTTC	CSAQTLTSGDEQYF
few	TRBJ2-7	TRBV10-1	-	TGCGCCAGCAGTGAATTGAGGACGGGGACCTACGAGCAGTACTTC	CASSELRTGTYEQYF
-	TRBJ2-7	TRBV20-1	TRBD2	TGCAGTGCTAGTCGGCGGGGGGCTAGCGAGCAGTACTTC	CSASRRGASEQYF
-	TRBJ2-3	TRBV7-3	TRBD2	TGTGCCAGCAGCTTAGTAGCGGGTACGCAGTATTTT	CASSLVAGTQYF
many	TRBJ1-1	TRBV19	-	TGTGCCAGCGCCCCAATTGACAGAAACACTGAAGCTTTCTTT	CASAPIDRNTEAFF
few	TRBJ2-2	TRBV18	-	TGTGCCAGCTCACGTCGACAAACAAGGAACACCGGGGAGCTGTTTTTT	CASSRRQTRNTGELFF
-	TRBJ1-2	TRBV11-2	-	TGTGCCAGCAGCCTGGGAGGGGTTAGGGATCATGGCTACACCTTC	CASSLGGVRDHGYTF
-	TRBJ2-1	TRBV12-3/TRBV12-4	TRBD2	TGTGCCAGCACAGTGGGGGGTAGCGGGGGAGAGCAGCTCTTC	CASTVGGSGGEQLF
many	TRBJ2-5	TRBV5-1	-	TGCGCCAGCAGCTTTAGAGTAATCCAAGAGACCCAGTACTTC	CASSFRVIQETQYF
-	TRBJ1-1	TRBV12-3/TRBV12-4	-	TGTGCCAGCAGCCAAGGGACTAGCGGGAACACTGAAGCTTTCTTT	CASSQGTSGNTEAFF
-	TRBJ1-2	TRBV6-4	TRBD1	TGTGCCAGCAGCCCGGGACAGGGGAGGTATGGCTACACCTTC	CASSPGQGRYGYTF
many	TRBJ1-2	TRBV11-1	-	TGTGCCAGCAGCCCAGTCGTACAGGGTATCTTTGGCTACACCTTC	CASSPVVQGIFGYTF
-	TRBJ2-6	TRBV15	-	TGTGCCACCAGCAGAGAGCCAGCTACATCTGGGGCCAACGTCCTGACTTTC	CATSREPATSGANVLTF
-	TRBJ2-7	TRBV20-1	TRBD2	TGCAGTGCTAGCCCGGGGGGCTCCTACGAGCAGTACTTC	CSASPGGSYEQYF
-	TRBJ2-7	TRBV20-1	TRBD2	TGCAGTGCCAGCAGGGCAGCGGGAGGGCCTCGAGAGCAGTACTTC	CSASRAAGGPREQYF
-	TRBJ2-1	TRBV2	-	TGTGCCAGCAGTGGGTTGGTAGCGGCGAACAATGAGCAGTTCTTC	CASSGLVAANNEQFF
-	TRBJ1-1	TRBV9	-	TGTGCCAGCAGCGTCACAGGGATGAACACTGAAGCTTTCTTT	CASSVTGMNTEAFF
-	TRBJ2-1	TRBV24-1	-	TGTGCCACCAGTGATTTTCGGGATTCAGGGCTAAATGAGCAGTTCTTC	CATSDFRDSGLNEQFF
few	TRBJ2-1	TRBV25-1	-	TGTGCCAGCAGTGCGAAGGATAGTTCTCAGAGGTCCTACAATGAGCAGTTCTTC	CASSAKDSSQRSYNEQFF
-	TRBJ1-2	TRBV2	-	TGTGCCAGCAGTGAATTAGCGGTTAACTATGGCTACACCTTC	CASSELAVNYGYTF
-	TRBJ2-3	TRBV7-2	-	TGTGCCAGCATTCGACGGGGTGGGGATACGCAGTATTTT	CASIRRGGDTQYF
-	TRBJ2-7	TRBV12-3/TRBV12-4	-	TGTGCCAGCAGCACCGGGACGGTCGCCTACGAGCAGTACTTC	CASSTGTVAYEQYF
-	TRBJ2-7	TRBV7-2	TRBD2	TGTGCCAGCAGCTTGGGGGGGTTAAAGAACGAGCAGTACTTC	CASSLGGLKNEQYF
-	TRBJ2-7	TRBV7-2	-	TGTGCCAGCAGCCAAGTGGTAGCTAGGTCATACGAGCAGTACTTC	CASSQVVARSYEQYF
many	TRBJ2-5	TRBV7-6	TRBD1	TGTGCCAGCAGCTTAATGAGGACAGGACAAGAGACCCAGTACTTC	CASSLMRTGQETQYF
many	TRBJ2-7	TRBV3-1	TRBD1	TGTGCCAGCAGCCAGAGGGACAGCAGCCCTCTTGGCGAGCAGTACTTC	CASSQRDSSPLGEQYF
-	TRBJ2-7	TRBV29-1	TRBD2	TGCAGCGTTGAAGATCCCCTAGCGGGAGCGGGCTCCTACGAGCAGTACTTC	CSVEDPLAGAGSYEQYF
-	TRBJ2-1	TRBV20-1	TRBD2	TGCAGTGCTAGGAGGGATCTAGCGGGAGTCGGCAATGAGCAGTTCTTC	CSARRDLAGVGNEQFF
-	TRBJ1-2	TRBV6-4	-	TGTGCCAGCAGTGACCCCGGACATCTTGGCTACACCTTC	CASSDPGHLGYTF
many	TRBJ2-5	TRBV18	-	TGTGCCAGCTCACCAGCGGCTAGCTTTTCTGAGACCCAGTACTTC	CASSPAASFSETQYF
many	TRBJ2-7	TRBV6-2/TRBV6-3	-	TGTGCCAGCAGTTACTCGATCGGGGGGCAGGCCTACGAGCAGTACTTC	CASSYSIGGQAYEQYF
-	TRBJ1-3	TRBV7-7	-	TGTGCTAGCAGCTTAGACAGAGGAAACACCATATATTTT	CASSLDRGNTIYF
-	TRBJ2-2	TRBV7-2	-	TGTGCCAGCAGCTTTAGGTCCGCTGGGAACACCGGGGAGCTGTTTTTT	CASSFRSAGNTGELFF